This TCR beta chain was identified during a study of shared clonotypes between healthy human individuals. As to this clone: Antigen: not known.

Study observations and caveats: With several donors compared, around 5.4% of naive CD4 clonotypes were shared.

This CDR3 contains 13 residues. Per germline, CDR1 SGHRS and CDR2 YFSETQ. V lost 3 bases and J lost 1, with 7 bases in between. Genomic DNA of each subset was evenly split across several immunoSEQ plates. TCRdb keeps only in-frame clones here, not all; method: immunoSEQ multiplex PCR. The data hold over a million clones, with roughly 96% observed a single time. The chain links TRBV5-1 to TRBJ2-5; D not certain. This TCR was sampled from a man younger than 40 in good health. The sample was naive CD4+ T cells sorted from blood. The subset was: CD45RA+ positively selected. The CDR3 protein is CASSSSSQETQYF. The CDR3 DNA reads as TGCGCCAGCAGCTCGAGCAGCCAAGAGACCCAGTACTTC. Full variable domain (remainder filled in from reference TRBV5-1 and TRBJ2-5): KAGVTQTPRYLIKTRGQQVTLSCSPISGHRSVSWYQQTPGQGLQFLFEYFSETQRNKGNFPGRFSGRQFSNSRSEMNVSTLELGDSALYLCASSSSSQETQYFGPGTRLLVL.